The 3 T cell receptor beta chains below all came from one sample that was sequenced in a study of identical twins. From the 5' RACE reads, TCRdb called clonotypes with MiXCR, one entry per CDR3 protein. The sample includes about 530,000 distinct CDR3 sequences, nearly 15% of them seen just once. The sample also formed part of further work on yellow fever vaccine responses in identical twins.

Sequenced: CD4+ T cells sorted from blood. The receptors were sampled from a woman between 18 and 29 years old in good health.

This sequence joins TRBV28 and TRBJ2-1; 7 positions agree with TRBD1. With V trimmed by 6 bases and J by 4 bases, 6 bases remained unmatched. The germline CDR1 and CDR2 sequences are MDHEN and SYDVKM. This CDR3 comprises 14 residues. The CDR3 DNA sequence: TGTGCCAGCAGGGGGACAGCGCCTTACAATGAGCAGTTCTTC. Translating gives CASRGTAPYNEQFF.

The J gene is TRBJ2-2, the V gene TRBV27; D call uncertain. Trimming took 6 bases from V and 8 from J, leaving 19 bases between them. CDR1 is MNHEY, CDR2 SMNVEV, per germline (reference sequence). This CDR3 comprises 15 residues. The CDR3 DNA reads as TGTGCCAGCAGAGTGTCTCCGCGGTTGGCGGGGGAGCTGTTTTTT. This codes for CASRVSPRLAGELFF.

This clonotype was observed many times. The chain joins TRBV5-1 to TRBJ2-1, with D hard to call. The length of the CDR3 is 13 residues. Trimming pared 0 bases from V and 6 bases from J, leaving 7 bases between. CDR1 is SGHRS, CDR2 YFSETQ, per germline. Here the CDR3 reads CASSLDDSNEQFF. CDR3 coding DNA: TGCGCCAGCAGCTTGGACGACTCCAATGAGCAGTTCTTC.